Following are 21 T cell receptor beta chains from one sample sequenced in a study of shared clonotypes between healthy human individuals. This table comes from immunoSEQ multiplex PCR, and its TCRdb copy is limited to in-frame clones, with some not included. Of approximately 330,000 clones listed, more than 60% are singletons. The sequencing input was memory CD4+ T cells sorted from blood. The subset: CD45RA-negative fraction. All receptors come from a man aged 30 to 39 in good health.

The V and J genes are TRBV11-2 and TRBJ2-2, with D hard to call. Germline V gives CDR1 SGHAT, CDR2 FQNNGV. CDR3 length equals 13 residues. V lost 6 bases to trimming and J lost 4 bases, with 9 bases between them. The CDR3 here is CASRALRTGELFF. Written as DNA, the CDR3 is TGTGCCAGCAGGGCGCTCCGCACCGGGGAGCTGTTTTTT.

This chain uses TRBV29-1 with TRBJ2-5, with D perhaps TRBD2 (6 bases). Germline CDR1 reads SQVTM; CDR2 reads ANQGSEA. The CDR3 spans 13 residues. The ends were cut back, 4 bases at V and 2 bases at J, with 11 bases in the middle. CDR3 bases: TGCAGCGTTGTCAAGGGAGGTCAAGAGACCCAGTACTTC. Translating gives CSVVKGGQETQYF.

The chain uses TRBV7-2 and TRBJ2-7, with TRBD2 identical over 10 bases. The J segment lost 7 bases and the V segment lost 7 bases, leaving 7 bases of the junction unmatched. This CDR3 has 13 amino acids. CDR1 and CDR2 (germline): SGHTA, FQGNSA. The CDR3 spells CASTPSGRGEQYF. The CDR3 coding sequence is TGTGCCAGCACACCTAGCGGGAGAGGGGAGCAGTACTTC. The whole variable domain, remainder taken from reference TRBV7-2 and TRBJ2-7, is GAGVSQSPSNKVTEKGKDVELRCDPISGHTALYWYRQSLGQGLEFLIYFQGNSAPDKSGLPSDRFSAERTGGSVSTLTIQRTQQEDSAVYLCASTPSGRGEQYFGPGTRLTVT.

The genes are TRBV7-2 and TRBJ2-2; a weak D match, TRBD1 (7 bases). This CDR3 comprises 18 residues. Germline V CDR1 and CDR2: SGHTA, FQGNSA. The V and J ends lost 2 bases and 0 bases respectively, with 16 bases between them. The CDR3 DNA reads TGTGCCAGCAGCTTAAGGGGGGTGACAGGGACGAACACCGGGGAGCTGTTTTTT. Its translation: CASSLRGVTGTNTGELFF.

The gene calls are TRBV5-1 and TRBJ2-5, with D hard to call. With 0 bases removed from V and 5 bases from J, the gap between germline ends came to 11 bases. The germline gives CDR1 SGHRS, CDR2 YFSETQ. The CDR3 loop spans 14 amino acids. CDR3 residues: CASSLESGLETQYF. The CDR3 nucleotides are TGCGCCAGCAGCTTGGAATCCGGGCTGGAGACCCAGTACTTC.

A single count supports this clone. The V and J genes are TRBV11-2 and TRBJ2-4; D is possibly TRBD2 (6 bases). The CDR3 is made up of 17 amino acids. V lost 4 bases and J lost 1, with 17 bases in between. CDR1 and CDR2 (germline): SGHAT, FQNNGV. Here the CDR3 DNA reads TGTGCCAGCAGCTCCCTAGGGGCGGGGTCCGCCAAAAACATTCAGTACTTC. This codes for CASSSLGAGSAKNIQYF.

Here the CDR3 DNA reads TGTGCCAGCAGCTTAGGCCGGGGGTATGAGACCCAGTACTTC. Encoded protein: CASSLGRGYETQYF. The chain is built from TRBV7-2 and TRBJ2-5; D possibly corresponds to TRBD2 (6 bases). There are 14 residues in the CDR3. CDR1 and CDR2 (germline): SGHTA, FQGNSA. Trimming stripped 1 base from V and 5 bases from J, with 11 bases between.

The genes are TRBV6-1 and TRBJ2-1; TRBD2 might be the D (6 bases). This CDR3 is 16 amino acids long. Between the trimmed V and J ends, which lost 1 base and 2 bases, there was a span of 12 bases. Germline V gene lookup returns CDR1 MNHNS and CDR2 SASEGT. CDR3 in amino acids: CASSEVVSGTYNEQFF. Written as DNA, the CDR3 is TGTGCCAGCAGTGAAGTAGTTAGCGGAACCTACAATGAGCAGTTCTTC.

This clone was recorded a few times. The chain carries TRBV6-5 and TRBJ1-2; D is ambiguous. The length of the CDR3 is 14 residues. V lost 5 bases, J lost 1 base, and 11 bases lay in between. Germline CDR1 MNHEY, CDR2 SVGAGI. CDR3 nucleotide sequence: TGTGCCAGCAGTATGGGCGGGGTTAACTATGGCTACACCTTC. This encodes CASSMGGVNYGYTF.

In its sample, this clone was seen once. The V call is TRBV11-1, the J call TRBJ1-4, with 7 positions matching TRBD1. Germline loops: CDR1 SGHAT, CDR2 FQDESV (reference sequence). The CDR3 runs 14 residues. V was clipped by 4 bases and J by 7 bases; unmatched bases: 6. CDR3 amino acids: CASSSTGFGEKLFF. The CDR3 region has the DNA TGTGCCAGCAGCTCGACAGGGTTCGGTGAAAAACTGTTTTTT. Looking up the rest from reference TRBV11-1 and TRBJ1-4 gives the full variable domain: EAEVAQSPRYKITEKSQAVAFWCDPISGHATLYWYRQILGQGPELLVQFQDESVVDDSQLPKDRFSAERLKGVDSTLKIQPAELGDSAMYLCASSSTGFGEKLFFGSGTQLSVL.

The chain links TRBV19 to TRBJ1-5; D is unclear. CDR3 length: 12 amino acids. The ends were cut back, 3 bases at V and 5 bases at J, with 5 bases in the middle. Per germline, CDR1 LNHDA and CDR2 SQIVND (reference sequence). Here the CDR3 DNA reads TGTGCCAGTAGTATCCTCTATCAGCCCCAGCATTTT. Protein sequence: CASSILYQPQHF.

V and J are TRBV29-1 and TRBJ2-5, with D possibly matching TRBD2 (5 bases). This CDR3 spans 11 amino acids. The germline V gene has CDR1 SQVTM and CDR2 ANQGSEA. V dropped 4 bases and J dropped 7 bases, with 10 bases sitting between them. CDR3 sequence (DNA): TGCAGCGTTGGTGCGGACTGGACCCAGTACTTC. This translates into CSVGADWTQYF.

DNA of the CDR3: TGCAGCGTTGAATCCGGCCGGGCAGAGGGTAGTCAGCCCCAGCATTTT. As protein: CSVESGRAEGSQPQHF. The chain employs TRBV29-1 and TRBJ1-5; no clear D gene. The CDR3 covers 16 residues. Trimming cost V 2 bases and J 6 bases, with 20 bases left between them. Per germline, CDR1 SQVTM and CDR2 ANQGSEA.

The chain has TRBV9 and TRBJ2-2; 9 bases are shared with TRBD2. V shed 0 bases and J 2 bases; nucleotides not matched to a gene: 5. Germline V gives CDR1 SGDLS, CDR2 YYNGEE. This CDR3 spans 17 amino acids. CDR3 region: CASSVDPSGENTGELFF. The CDR3 DNA sequence: TGTGCCAGCAGCGTAGACCCTAGCGGGGAAAACACCGGGGAGCTGTTTTTT.

This chain connects TRBV11-3 to TRBJ2-5, with 11 bases matching TRBD2. Germline-derived CDR1 and CDR2 are SGHNT and YENEEA. This CDR3 has 15 amino acids. The V segment lost 6 bases and the J segment 1 base; nucleotides outside the gene matches: 4. CDR3 sequence reads: CASSRGTSGQETQYF. CDR3 nucleotide sequence: TGTGCCAGCAGTCGAGGGACTAGCGGCCAAGAGACCCAGTACTTC.

The chain is built from TRBV5-4 and TRBJ2-5; D may match TRBD1 or TRBD2 (5 bases each). The CDR3 is 15 amino acids. V was clipped by 0 bases and J by 0 bases, with 9 bases between them. The germline gives CDR1 SGHNT, CDR2 YYREEE (reference sequence). The CDR3 DNA sequence: TGTGCCAGCAGCTTGGGGGGACCAAACCAAGAGACCCAGTACTTC. Encoded protein: CASSLGGPNQETQYF.

The rearrangement links TRBV5-1 to TRBJ2-2; tentatively, D is TRBD1 (5 bases). V was trimmed by 5 bases and J by 3 bases, leaving 11 bases between them. The CDR3 runs 14 residues. CDR1 and CDR2 from the germline V gene are SGHRS and YFSETQ. The CDR3 nucleotides read TGCGCCAGCAGTCTGCGACAGTACACCGGGGAGCTGTTTTTT. This codes for CASSLRQYTGELFF.

This clone appeared a few times. V and J are TRBV19 and TRBJ2-7, with no clear D. The CDR3 sequence is 12 residues long. V gave up 1 base and J gave up 6 bases, with 7 bases separating them. The germline V gene encodes CDR1 LNHDA and CDR2 SQIVND (reference sequence). CDR3 bases: TGTGCCAGTAGTATAGTCAAGGGCGAGCAGTACTTC. Its translation is CASSIVKGEQYF. Supplemented by reference TRBV19 and TRBJ2-7, the full variable domain reads DGGITQSPKYLFRKEGQNVTLSCEQNLNHDAMYWYRQDPGQGLRLIYYSQIVNDFQKGDIAEGYSVSREKKESFPLTVTSAQKNPTAFYLCASSIVKGEQYFGPGTRLTVT.

The rearrangement links TRBV19 to TRBJ2-5; TRBD2 matches at 12 bases. Germline V gives CDR1 LNHDA, CDR2 SQIVND (reference sequence). The CDR3 covers 16 residues. V trimming: 4 bases; J trimming: 2 bases; junction bases outside the gene matches: 5. CDR3 in DNA: TGTGCCAGTAGTACCGGGACTAGCGGGCGTCAAGAGACCCAGTACTTC. Its translation is CASSTGTSGRQETQYF.

V gene TRBV5-1 combines with J gene TRBJ2-5; D call uncertain. CDR1 and CDR2 from the germline V gene are SGHRS and YFSETQ. V lost 0 bases to trimming and J lost 2 bases, with 8 bases between them. The CDR3 runs to 14 residues. CDR3 bases: TGCGCCAGCAGCTTGGCCGCTTTACAAGAGACCCAGTACTTC. This translates into CASSLAALQETQYF.

This clone was observed a few times. The V and J genes are TRBV7-3 and TRBJ2-5; 7 bases are a match to TRBD1. The CDR3 has 15 residues. Germline V gene data show CDR1 as SGHTA and CDR2 as FQGTGA. Trimming at V came to 5 bases and at J to 2 bases, leaving 8 bases not matched to a gene. CDR3 sequence reads: CASSRQGKTQETQYF. Here the CDR3 DNA reads TGTGCCAGCAGCCGACAGGGAAAGACACAAGAGACCCAGTACTTC. The full variable domain, in which reference TRBV7-3 and TRBJ2-5 provide the parts outside the CDR3, is GAGVSQTPSNKVTEKGKYVELRCDPISGHTALYWYRQSLGQGPEFLIYFQGTGAADDSGLPNDRFFAVRPEGSVSTLKIQRTERGDSAVYLCASSRQGKTQETQYFGPGTRLLVL.